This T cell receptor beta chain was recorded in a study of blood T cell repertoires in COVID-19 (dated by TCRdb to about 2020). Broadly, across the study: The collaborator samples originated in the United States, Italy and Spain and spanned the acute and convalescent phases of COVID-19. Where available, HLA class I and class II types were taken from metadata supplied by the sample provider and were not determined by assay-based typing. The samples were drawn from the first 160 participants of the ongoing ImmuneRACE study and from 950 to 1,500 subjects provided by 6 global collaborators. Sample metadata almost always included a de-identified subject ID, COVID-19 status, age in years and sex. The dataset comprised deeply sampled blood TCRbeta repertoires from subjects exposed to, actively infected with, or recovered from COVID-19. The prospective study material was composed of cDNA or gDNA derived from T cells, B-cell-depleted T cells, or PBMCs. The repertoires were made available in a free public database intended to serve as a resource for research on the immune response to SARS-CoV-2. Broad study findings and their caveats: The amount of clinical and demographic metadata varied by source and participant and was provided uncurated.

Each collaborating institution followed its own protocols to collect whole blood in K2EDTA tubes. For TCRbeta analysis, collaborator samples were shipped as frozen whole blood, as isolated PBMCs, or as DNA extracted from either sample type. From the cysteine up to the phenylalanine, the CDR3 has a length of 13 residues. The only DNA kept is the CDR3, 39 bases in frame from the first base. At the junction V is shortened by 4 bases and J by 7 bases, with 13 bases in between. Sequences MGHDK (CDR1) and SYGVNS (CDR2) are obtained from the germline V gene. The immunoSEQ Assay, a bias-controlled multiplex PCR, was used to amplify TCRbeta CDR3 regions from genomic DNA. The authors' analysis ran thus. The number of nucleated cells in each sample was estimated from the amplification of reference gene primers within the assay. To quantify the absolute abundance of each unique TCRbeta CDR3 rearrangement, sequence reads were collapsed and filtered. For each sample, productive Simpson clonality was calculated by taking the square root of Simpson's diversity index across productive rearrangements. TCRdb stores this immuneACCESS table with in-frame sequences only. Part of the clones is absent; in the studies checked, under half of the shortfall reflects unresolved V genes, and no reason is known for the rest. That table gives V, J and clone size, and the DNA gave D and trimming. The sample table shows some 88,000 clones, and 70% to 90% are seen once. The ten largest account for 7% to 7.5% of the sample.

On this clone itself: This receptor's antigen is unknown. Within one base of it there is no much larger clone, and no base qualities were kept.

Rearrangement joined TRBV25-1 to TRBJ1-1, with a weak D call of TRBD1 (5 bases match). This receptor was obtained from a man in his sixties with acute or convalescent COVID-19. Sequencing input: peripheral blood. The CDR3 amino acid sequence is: CASSVPGQGEAFF. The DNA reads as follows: TGTGCCAGCAGTGTCCCCGGGCAGGGTGAAGCTTTCTTT. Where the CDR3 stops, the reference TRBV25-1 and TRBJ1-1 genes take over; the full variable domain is EADIYQTPRYLVIGTGKKITLECSQTMGHDKMYWYQQDPGMELHLIHYSYGVNSTEKGDLSSESTVSRIRTEHFPLTLESARPSHTSQYLCASSVPGQGEAFFGQGTRLTVV.